This T cell receptor beta chain was retrieved from a study of T cell changes during pregnancy in multiple sclerosis (dated by TCRdb to between 2017 and 2020). General notes on the study: In women with multiple sclerosis, the researchers looked at how the T cell repertoire shifted as pregnancy progressed.

From the cysteine through the phenylalanine, the CDR3 covers 15 amino acids. CDR3 DNA is the only sequence kept; it has 45 bases, read in frame from the first base. The germline V gene (reference sequence) provides CDR1 MNHEY and CDR2 SMNVEV. V and J are truncated by 8 bases and 4 bases respectively, leaving an intervening sequence of 19 bases. The library was made by the immunoSEQ multiplex PCR assay. TCRdb holds this immuneACCESS table with in-frame rearrangements only. Some clones are missing; in checked studies, unresolved V genes explain under half, and the rest has no known cause. For this sample the table gives around 57,000 clones, of which roughly nine tenths were detected only once. 2% to 3% of the sample is taken by the ten largest. Turning to this clone: The antigen it binds to is not known. The input lacks base qualities; no much larger clone sits a single base away.

Sequences were derived from peripheral blood, sampled in the first trimester of pregnancy. This chain joins TRBV27 to TRBJ2-3; D gene: possibly TRBD2, on 7 matching bases. The clonotype was recovered from a female donor with multiple sclerosis, enrolled in a pregnancy study. In nucleotide form, the sequence is TGTGCCAGCCAAAAAGGGGGGGGGCGCCCAGATACGCAGTATTTT. This gives the protein CASQKGGGRPDTQYF.